These 9 T cell receptor beta chains originate from one sample sequenced in a study of glioma-infiltrating T cells after dendritic cell vaccination. This table comes from immunoSEQ multiplex PCR, and its TCRdb copy is limited to in-frame clones, with some not included. Altogether 90,000 or so clones are present, about 84% being singletons, with the ten largest covering around 3%. The sample consisted of blood, taken before dendritic cell vaccination. These receptors all stem from a human donor with glioblastoma.

The chain carries TRBV7-2 and TRBJ2-5; TRBD2 matches at 15 bases. Germline CDR1 reads SGHTA; CDR2 reads FQGNSA. With V trimmed by 1 base and J by 3 bases, 3 bases remained unmatched. This CDR3 is built from 17 residues. CDR3 residues: CASSLGTSGGGKETQYF. DNA of the CDR3: TGTGCCAGCAGCTTAGGGACTAGCGGGGGGGGGAAAGAGACCCAGTACTTC.

V gene TRBV30 combines with J gene TRBJ2-5, with 7 bases that match TRBD1. The ends lost 2 bases at V and 2 bases at J; junction bases unmatched: 2. CDR1 and CDR2 from the germline V gene are GTSNPN and SVGIG (reference sequence). The CDR3 runs 13 residues. Written as DNA, the CDR3 is TGTGCCTGGAGTCGGGACAGACAAGAGACCCAGTACTTC. Translating gives CAWSRDRQETQYF.

V is TRBV7-8 and J is TRBJ2-1; 11 bases line up with TRBD2. The CDR3 is 22 residues long. The germline gives CDR1 SGHVS, CDR2 FQNEAQ. V gave up 0 bases and J gave up 7 bases; unmatched junction bases: 23. CDR3 in amino acids: CASSLAFQGSGRARHLGNEQFF. CDR3 coding DNA: TGTGCCAGCAGCTTAGCTTTTCAAGGTAGCGGGAGGGCCCGCCATTTGGGGAATGAGCAGTTCTTC. The whole variable domain, filled in from reference TRBV7-8 and TRBJ2-1, reads GAGVSQSPRYKVAKRGQDVALRCDPISGHVSLFWYQQALGQGPEFLTYFQNEAQLDKSGLPSDRFFAERPEGSVSTLKIQRTQQEDSAVYLCASSLAFQGSGRARHLGNEQFFGPGTRLTVL.

This clone was seen once. The chain has TRBV5-8 and TRBJ2-5; D remains ambiguous. The V end lost 4 bases, the J end lost 7 bases, and 11 bases lay between the germline ends. The CDR3 has 12 amino acids. CDR1 is SGHTS, CDR2 YDEGEE, per germline. The CDR3 here is CASSPSLRTQYF. The DNA of the CDR3 is TGTGCCAGCAGCCCGTCCTTGCGGACCCAGTACTTC.

As regards this clone: Other DNA sequences in the same sample also yield this CDR3. Here the CDR3 DNA reads TGTGCCAGCAGCCCCGGGACTTCCCCTGGAGAGCAGTACTTC. Translating gives CASSPGTSPGEQYF. This chain links TRBV7-8 with TRBJ2-7, with D possibly being TRBD2 (6 bases). The germline CDR1 and CDR2 sequences are SGHVS and FQNEAQ. V shed 5 bases and J shed 7 bases, with 18 bases lying between them. The CDR3 loop spans 14 amino acids.

The CDR3 protein is CASSTGRGPTYEQYF. The CDR3 bases are TGTGCCAGTAGTACAGGCAGGGGCCCGACCTACGAGCAGTACTTC. This chain joins TRBV19 and TRBJ2-7; D perhaps matches TRBD1 (6 bases). V lost 4 bases and J 2 bases, leaving 15 bases between the germline ends. The CDR3 spans 15 residues. CDR1 is LNHDA and CDR2 is SQIVND in the germline V gene (reference sequence).

CDR3 in DNA: TGTGCCAGCAGTCCCTCTAAGGCAGGGGTGACCTACGAGCAGTACTTC. Translation: CASSPSKAGVTYEQYF. The chain uses TRBV2 and TRBJ2-7; D is perhaps TRBD1 (6 bases). V lost 5 bases, J lost 2 bases, and 19 bases lay in between. The CDR3 is made up of 16 amino acids. Germline V gene data show CDR1 as SNHLY and CDR2 as FYNNEI.

The chain joins TRBV2 to TRBJ1-2; 7 bases fit TRBD1. Trimming at V came to 7 bases and at J to 0 bases, leaving 11 bases not matched to a gene. Germline V gene data show CDR1 as SNHLY and CDR2 as FYNNEI. The length of the CDR3 is 16 residues. The CDR3 protein is CASIGNRGNANYGYTF. The CDR3 DNA follows: TGTGCCAGCATCGGGAACAGGGGAAATGCTAACTATGGCTACACCTTC.

The gene calls are TRBV9 and TRBJ2-7; 10 nucleotides agree with TRBD2. The CDR3 sequence is 19 residues long. Germline loops: CDR1 SGDLS, CDR2 YYNGEE. V trimming: 2 bases; J trimming: 1 base; junction bases outside the gene matches: 15. This chain's CDR3 is CASSVVDGAGGPRSYEQYF. In DNA, the CDR3 is TGTGCCAGCAGCGTTGTTGATGGAGCGGGGGGGCCTCGTTCCTACGAGCAGTACTTC.